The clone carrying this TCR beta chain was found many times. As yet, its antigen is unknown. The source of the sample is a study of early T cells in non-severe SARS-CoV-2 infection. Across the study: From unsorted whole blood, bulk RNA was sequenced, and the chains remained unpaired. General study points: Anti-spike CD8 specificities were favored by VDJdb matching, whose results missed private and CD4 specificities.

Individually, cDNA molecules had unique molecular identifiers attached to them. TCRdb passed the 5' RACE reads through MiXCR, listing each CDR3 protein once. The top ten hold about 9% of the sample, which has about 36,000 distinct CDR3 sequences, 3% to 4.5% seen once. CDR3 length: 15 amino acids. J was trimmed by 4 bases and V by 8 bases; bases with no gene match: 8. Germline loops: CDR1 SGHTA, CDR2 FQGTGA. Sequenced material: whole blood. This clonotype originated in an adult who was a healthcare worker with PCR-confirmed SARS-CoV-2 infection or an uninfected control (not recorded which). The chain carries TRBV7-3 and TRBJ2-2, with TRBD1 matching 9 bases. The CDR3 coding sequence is TGTGCCAGCGGAACAGGGGGCGCGGTCACCGGGGAGCTGTTTTTT. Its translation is CASGTGGAVTGELFF. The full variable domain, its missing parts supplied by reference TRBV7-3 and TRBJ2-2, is GAGVSQTPSNKVTEKGKYVELRCDPISGHTALYWYRQSLGQGPEFLIYFQGTGAADDSGLPNDRFFAVRPEGSVSTLKIQRTERGDSAVYLCASGTGGAVTGELFFGEGSRLTVL.